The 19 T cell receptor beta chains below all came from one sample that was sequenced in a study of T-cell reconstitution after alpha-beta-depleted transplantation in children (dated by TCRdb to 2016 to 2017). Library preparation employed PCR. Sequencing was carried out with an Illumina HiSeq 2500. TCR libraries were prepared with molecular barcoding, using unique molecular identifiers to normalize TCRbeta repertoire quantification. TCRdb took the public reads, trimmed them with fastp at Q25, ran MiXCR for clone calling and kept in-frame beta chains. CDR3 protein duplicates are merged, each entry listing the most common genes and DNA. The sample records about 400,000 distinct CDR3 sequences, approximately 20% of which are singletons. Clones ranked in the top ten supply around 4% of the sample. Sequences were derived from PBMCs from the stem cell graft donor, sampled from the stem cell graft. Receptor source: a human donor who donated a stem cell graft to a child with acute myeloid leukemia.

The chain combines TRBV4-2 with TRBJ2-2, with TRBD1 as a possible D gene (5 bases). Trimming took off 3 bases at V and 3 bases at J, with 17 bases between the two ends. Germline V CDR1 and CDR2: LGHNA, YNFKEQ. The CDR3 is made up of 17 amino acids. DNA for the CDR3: TGTGCCAGCAGCCAGTGGACAAGGGCCGCCGACACCGGGGAGCTGTTTTTT. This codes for CASSQWTRAADTGELFF.

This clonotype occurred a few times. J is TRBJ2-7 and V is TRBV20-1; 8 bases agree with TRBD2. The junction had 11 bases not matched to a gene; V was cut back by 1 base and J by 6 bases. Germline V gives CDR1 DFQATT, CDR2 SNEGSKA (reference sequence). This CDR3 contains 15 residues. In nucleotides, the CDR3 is TGCAGTGCTAGAGTCCCGGGACTAGTCGATTCCGAGCAGTACTTC. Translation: CSARVPGLVDSEQYF.

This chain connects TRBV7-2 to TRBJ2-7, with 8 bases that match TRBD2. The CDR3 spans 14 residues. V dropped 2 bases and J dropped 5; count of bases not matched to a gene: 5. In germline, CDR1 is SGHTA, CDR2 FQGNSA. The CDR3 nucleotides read TGTGCCAGCAGCTTAAGCGGGAGCTGGGACGAGCAGTACTTC. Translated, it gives CASSLSGSWDEQYF.

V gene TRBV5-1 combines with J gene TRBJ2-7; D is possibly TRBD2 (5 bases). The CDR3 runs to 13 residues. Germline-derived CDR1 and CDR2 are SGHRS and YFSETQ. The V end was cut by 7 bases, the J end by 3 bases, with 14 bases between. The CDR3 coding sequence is TGCGCCAGCCGGGTGGGAGAGGACTACGAGCAGTACTTC. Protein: CASRVGEDYEQYF.

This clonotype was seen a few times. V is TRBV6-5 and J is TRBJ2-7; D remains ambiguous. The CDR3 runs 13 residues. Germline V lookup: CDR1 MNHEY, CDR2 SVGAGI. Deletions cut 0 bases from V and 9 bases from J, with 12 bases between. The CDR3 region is CASSYSARLGQYF. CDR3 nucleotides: TGTGCCAGCAGTTACTCGGCCAGGTTGGGGCAGTACTTC.

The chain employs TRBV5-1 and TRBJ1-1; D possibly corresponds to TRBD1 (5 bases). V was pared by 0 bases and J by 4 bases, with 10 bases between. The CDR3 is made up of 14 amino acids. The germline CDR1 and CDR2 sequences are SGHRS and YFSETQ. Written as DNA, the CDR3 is TGCGCCAGCAGCTTGGGCAGGGTCGGCACTGAAGCTTTCTTT. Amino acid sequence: CASSLGRVGTEAFF.

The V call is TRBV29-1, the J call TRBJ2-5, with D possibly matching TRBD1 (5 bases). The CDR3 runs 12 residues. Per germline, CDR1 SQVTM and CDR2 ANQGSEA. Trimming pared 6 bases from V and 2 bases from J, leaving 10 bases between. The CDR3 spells CSVRQSQETQYF. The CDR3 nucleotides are TGCAGCGTCCGACAGAGTCAAGAGACCCAGTACTTC.

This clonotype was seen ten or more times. The DNA of the CDR3 is TGCAGTGCTAGTGACAGGAGAAGCACAGATACGCAGTATTTT. This translates into CSASDRRSTDTQYF. This chain links TRBV20-1 with TRBJ2-3; TRBD1 is a possible D gene (6 bases). The germline V gene has CDR1 DFQATT and CDR2 SNEGSKA (reference sequence). The CDR3 contains 14 residues. Trimming stripped 3 bases from V and 0 bases from J, with 10 bases between.

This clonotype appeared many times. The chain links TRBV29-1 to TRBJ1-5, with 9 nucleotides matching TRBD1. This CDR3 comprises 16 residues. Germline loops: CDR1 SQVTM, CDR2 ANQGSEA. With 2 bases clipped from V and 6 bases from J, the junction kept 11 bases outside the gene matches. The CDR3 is CSVERTGVSWSQPQHF. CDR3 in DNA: TGCAGCGTTGAAAGGACAGGGGTGTCTTGGAGTCAGCCCCAGCATTTT.

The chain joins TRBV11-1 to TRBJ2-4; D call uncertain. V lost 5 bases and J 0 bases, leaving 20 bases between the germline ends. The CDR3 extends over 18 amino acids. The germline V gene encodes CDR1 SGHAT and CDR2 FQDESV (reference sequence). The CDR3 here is CASSPRPRQDLAKNIQYF. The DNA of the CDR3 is TGTGCCAGCAGCCCCCGGCCCAGGCAAGATCTAGCCAAAAACATTCAGTACTTC.

DNA for the CDR3: TGTGCCAGCAGTTTGAGGACTAGCGTTGATGAGCAGTTCTTC. Protein: CASSLRTSVDEQFF. The rearrangement uses TRBV28 and TRBJ2-1; 9 nucleotides match TRBD2. The germline CDR1 and CDR2 sequences are MDHEN and SYDVKM. V shed 3 bases and J 8 bases; nucleotides not matched to a gene: 5. The CDR3 loop spans 14 amino acids.

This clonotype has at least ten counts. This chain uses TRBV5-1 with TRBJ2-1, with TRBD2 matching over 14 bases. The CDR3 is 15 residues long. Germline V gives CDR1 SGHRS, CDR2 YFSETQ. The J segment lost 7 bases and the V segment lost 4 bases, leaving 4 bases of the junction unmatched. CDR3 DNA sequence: TGCGCCAGCAGCCCGACTAGCGGGAGGGCAAATGAGCAGTTCTTC. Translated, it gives CASSPTSGRANEQFF.

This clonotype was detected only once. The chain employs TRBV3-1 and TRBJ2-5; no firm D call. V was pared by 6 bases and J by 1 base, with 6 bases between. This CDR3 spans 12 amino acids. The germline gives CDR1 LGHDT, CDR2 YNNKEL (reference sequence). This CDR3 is CASSRPQETQYF. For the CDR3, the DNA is TGTGCCAGCAGTCGACCCCAAGAGACCCAGTACTTC.

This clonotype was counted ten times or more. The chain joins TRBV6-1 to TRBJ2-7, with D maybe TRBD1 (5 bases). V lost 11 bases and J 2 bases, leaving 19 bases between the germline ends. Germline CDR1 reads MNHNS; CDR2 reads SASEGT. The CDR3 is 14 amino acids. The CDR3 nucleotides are TGTGCCGTCGCGATGGCTAGGGGTACCTACGAGCAGTACTTC. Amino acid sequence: CAVAMARGTYEQYF.

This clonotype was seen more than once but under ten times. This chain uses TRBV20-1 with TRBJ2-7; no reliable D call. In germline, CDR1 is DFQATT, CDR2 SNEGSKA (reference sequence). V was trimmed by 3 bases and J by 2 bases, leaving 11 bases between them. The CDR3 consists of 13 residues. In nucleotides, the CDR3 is TGCAGTGCTAGTCGTAGCAACACCTACGAGCAGTACTTC. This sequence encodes CSASRSNTYEQYF.

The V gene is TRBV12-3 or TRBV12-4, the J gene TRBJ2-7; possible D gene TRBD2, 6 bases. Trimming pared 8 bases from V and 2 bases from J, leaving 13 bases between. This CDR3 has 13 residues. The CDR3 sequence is CASSGGVTYEQYF. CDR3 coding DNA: TGTGCCAGCTCCGGGGGTGTAACCTACGAGCAGTACTTC.

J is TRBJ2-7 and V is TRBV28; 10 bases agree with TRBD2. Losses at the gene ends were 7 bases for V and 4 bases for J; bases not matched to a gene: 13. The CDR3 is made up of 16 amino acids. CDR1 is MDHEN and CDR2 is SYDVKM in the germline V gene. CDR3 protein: CASTIQRTSGYYEQYF. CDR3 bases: TGTGCCAGCACAATTCAAAGGACTAGCGGTTATTACGAGCAGTACTTC. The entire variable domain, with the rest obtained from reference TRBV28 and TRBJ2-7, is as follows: DVKVTQSSRYLVKRTGEKVFLECVQDMDHENMFWYRQDPGLGLRLIYFSYDVKMKEKGDIPEGYSVSREKKERFSLILESASTNQTSMYLCASTIQRTSGYYEQYFGPGTRLTVT.

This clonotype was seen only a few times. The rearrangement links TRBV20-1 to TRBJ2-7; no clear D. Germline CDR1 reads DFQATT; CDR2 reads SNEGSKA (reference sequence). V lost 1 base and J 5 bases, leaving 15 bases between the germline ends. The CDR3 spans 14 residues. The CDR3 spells CSARAPNLGNEQYF. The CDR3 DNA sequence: TGCAGTGCTAGAGCACCGAATCTGGGGAACGAGCAGTACTTC.

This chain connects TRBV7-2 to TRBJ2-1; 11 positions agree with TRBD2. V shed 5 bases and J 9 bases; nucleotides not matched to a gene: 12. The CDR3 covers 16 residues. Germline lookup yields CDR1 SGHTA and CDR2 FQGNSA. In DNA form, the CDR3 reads TGTGCCAGCAGCCCCACCGGCGTAGCGGGAGGGAGTGAGCAGTTCTTC. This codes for CASSPTGVAGGSEQFF.